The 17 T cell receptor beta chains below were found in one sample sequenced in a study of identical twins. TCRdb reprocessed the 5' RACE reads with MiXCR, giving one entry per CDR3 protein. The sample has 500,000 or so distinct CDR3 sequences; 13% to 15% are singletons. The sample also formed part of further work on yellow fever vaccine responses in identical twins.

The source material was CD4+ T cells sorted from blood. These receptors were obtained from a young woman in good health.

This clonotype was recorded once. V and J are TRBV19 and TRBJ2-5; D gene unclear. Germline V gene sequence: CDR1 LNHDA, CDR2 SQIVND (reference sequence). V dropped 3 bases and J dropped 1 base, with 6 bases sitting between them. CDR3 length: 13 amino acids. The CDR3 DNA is TGTGCCAGTAGTATGCCCCCCCAAGAGACCCAGTACTTC. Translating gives CASSMPPQETQYF.

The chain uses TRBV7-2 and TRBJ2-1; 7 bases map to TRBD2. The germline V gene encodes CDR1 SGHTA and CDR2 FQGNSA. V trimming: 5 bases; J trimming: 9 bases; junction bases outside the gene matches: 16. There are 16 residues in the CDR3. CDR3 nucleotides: TGTGCCAGCAGCAATCTAGCGGTACTACAATTCGGTGAGCAGTTCTTC. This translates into CASSNLAVLQFGEQFF. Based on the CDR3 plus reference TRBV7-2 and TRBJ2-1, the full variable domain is GAGVSQSPSNKVTEKGKDVELRCDPISGHTALYWYRQSLGQGLEFLIYFQGNSAPDKSGLPSDRFSAERTGGSVSTLTIQRTQQEDSAVYLCASSNLAVLQFGEQFFGPGTRLTVL.

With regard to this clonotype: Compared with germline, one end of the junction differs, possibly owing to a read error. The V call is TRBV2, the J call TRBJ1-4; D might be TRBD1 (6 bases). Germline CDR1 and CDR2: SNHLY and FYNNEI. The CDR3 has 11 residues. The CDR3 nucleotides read TGTGCCAGCATCGGGGGACGGGACACCGTTTTT. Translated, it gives CASIGGRDTVF.

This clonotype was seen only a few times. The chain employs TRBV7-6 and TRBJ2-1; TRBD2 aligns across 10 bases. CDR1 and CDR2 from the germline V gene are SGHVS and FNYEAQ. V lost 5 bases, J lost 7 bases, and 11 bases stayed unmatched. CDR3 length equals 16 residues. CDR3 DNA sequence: TGTGCCAGCAGCCTCGTAGCGGGGGGCCCAATTAATGAGCAGTTCTTC. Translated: CASSLVAGGPINEQFF.

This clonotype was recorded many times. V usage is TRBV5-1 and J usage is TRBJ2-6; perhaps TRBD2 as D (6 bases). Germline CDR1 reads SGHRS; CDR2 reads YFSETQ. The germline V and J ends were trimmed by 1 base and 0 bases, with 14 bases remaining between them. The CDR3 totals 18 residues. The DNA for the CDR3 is TGCGCCAGCAGCTTGACAGGCACTAGCTTCTCTGGGGCCAACGTCCTGACTTTC. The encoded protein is CASSLTGTSFSGANVLTF.

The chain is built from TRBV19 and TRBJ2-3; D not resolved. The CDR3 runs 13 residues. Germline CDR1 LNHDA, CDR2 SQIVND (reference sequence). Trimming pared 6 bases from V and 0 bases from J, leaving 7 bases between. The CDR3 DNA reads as TGTGCCAGTAGCGCCTTAAGCACAGATACGCAGTATTTT. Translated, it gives CASSALSTDTQYF. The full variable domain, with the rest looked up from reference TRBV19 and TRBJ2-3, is DGGITQSPKYLFRKEGQNVTLSCEQNLNHDAMYWYRQDPGQGLRLIYYSQIVNDFQKGDIAEGYSVSREKKESFPLTVTSAQKNPTAFYLCASSALSTDTQYFGPGTRLTVL.

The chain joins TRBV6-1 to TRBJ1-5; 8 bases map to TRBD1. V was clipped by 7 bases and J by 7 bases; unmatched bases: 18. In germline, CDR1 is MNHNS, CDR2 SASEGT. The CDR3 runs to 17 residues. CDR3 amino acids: CASNNPGSQGARQPQHF. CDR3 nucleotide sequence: TGTGCCAGCAACAACCCTGGGAGTCAGGGGGCCCGACAGCCCCAGCATTTT.

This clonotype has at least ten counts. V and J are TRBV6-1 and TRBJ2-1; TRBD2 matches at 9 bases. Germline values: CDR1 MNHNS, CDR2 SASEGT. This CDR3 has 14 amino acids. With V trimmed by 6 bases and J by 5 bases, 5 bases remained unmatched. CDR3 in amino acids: CASSLAGRDNEQFF. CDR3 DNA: TGTGCCAGCAGCCTAGCGGGACGCGACAATGAGCAGTTCTTC.

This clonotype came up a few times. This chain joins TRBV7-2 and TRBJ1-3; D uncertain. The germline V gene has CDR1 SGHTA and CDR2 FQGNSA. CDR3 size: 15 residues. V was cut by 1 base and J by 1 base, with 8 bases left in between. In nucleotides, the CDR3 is TGTGCCAGCAGCTTAGGCCAGGCTTCTGGAAACACCATATATTTT. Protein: CASSLGQASGNTIYF.

CDR3: CASSLELLAGVDEQFF. DNA for the CDR3: TGTGCCAGCAGCTTAGAACTTCTGGCGGGAGTGGATGAGCAGTTCTTC. The chain recombines TRBV11-2 with TRBJ2-1, with TRBD2 matching 7 bases. CDR1 and CDR2 from the germline V gene are SGHAT and FQNNGV. The CDR3 is 16 residues long. J was trimmed by 8 bases and V by 0 bases; bases with no gene match: 10. The full variable domain, in which reference TRBV11-2 and TRBJ2-1 provide the parts outside the CDR3, is EAGVAQSPRYKIIEKRQSVAFWCNPISGHATLYWYQQILGQGPKLLIQFQNNGVVDDSQLPKDRFSAERLKGVDSTLKIQPAKLEDSAVYLCASSLELLAGVDEQFFGPGTRLTVL.

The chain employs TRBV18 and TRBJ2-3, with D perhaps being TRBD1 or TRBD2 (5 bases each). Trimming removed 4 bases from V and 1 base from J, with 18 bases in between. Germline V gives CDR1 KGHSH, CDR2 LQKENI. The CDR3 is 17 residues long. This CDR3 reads CASSRDPPLAGTDTQYF. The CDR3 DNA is TGTGCCAGCTCACGGGACCCACCCCTGGCTGGCACAGATACGCAGTATTTT.

The CDR3 reads CASSLMTSGRGSVETQYF. CDR3 DNA sequence: TGTGCCAGCAGCTTAATGACTAGCGGGAGGGGGTCGGTGGAGACCCAGTACTTC. The gene calls are TRBV11-2 and TRBJ2-5, with TRBD2 matching 14 bases. J was trimmed by 5 bases and V by 2 bases; bases with no gene match: 10. CDR3 size: 18 residues. CDR1 is SGHAT, CDR2 FQNNGV, per germline.

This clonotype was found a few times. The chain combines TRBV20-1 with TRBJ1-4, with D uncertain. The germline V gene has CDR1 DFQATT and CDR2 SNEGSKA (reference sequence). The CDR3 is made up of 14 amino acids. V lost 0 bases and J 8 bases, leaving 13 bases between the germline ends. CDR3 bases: TGCAGTGCTAGAGATTTTGTACGCGTCGAAAAACTGTTTTTT. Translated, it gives CSARDFVRVEKLFF.

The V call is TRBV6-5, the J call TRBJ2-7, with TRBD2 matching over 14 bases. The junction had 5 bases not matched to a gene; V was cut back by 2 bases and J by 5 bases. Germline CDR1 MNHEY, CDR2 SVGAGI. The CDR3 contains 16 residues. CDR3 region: CASSYGGTSGSDEQYF. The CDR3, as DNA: TGTGCCAGCAGTTACGGGGGGACTAGCGGGAGCGACGAGCAGTACTTC.

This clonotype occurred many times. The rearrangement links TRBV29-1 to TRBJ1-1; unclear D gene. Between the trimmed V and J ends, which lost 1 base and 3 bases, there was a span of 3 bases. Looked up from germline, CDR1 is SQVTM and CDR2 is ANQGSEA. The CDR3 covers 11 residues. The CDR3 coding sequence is TGCAGCGTTGAAGGTTACACTGAAGCTTTCTTT. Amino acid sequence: CSVEGYTEAFF. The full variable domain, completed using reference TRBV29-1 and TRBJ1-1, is SAVISQKPSRDICQRGTSLTIQCQVDSQVTMMFWYRQQPGQSLTLIATANQGSEATYESGFVIDKFPISRPNLTFSTLTVSNMSPEDSSIYLCSVEGYTEAFFGQGTRLTVV.

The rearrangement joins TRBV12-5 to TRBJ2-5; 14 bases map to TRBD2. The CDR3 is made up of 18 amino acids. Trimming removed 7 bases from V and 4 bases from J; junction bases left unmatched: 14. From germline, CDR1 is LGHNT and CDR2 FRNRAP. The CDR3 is CASASLGLAGGIGETQYF. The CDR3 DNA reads TGTGCTAGTGCCTCCCTTGGACTAGCGGGAGGTATAGGAGAGACCCAGTACTTC.

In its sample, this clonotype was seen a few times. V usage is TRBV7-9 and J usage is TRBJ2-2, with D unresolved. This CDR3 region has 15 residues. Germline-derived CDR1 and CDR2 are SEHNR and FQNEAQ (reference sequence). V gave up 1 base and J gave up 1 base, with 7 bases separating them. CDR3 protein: CASSLVSRNTGELFF. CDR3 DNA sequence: TGTGCCAGCAGCTTAGTTTCACGGAACACCGGGGAGCTGTTTTTT. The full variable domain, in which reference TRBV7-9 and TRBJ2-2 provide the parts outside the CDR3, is DTGVSQNPRHKITKRGQNVTFRCDPISEHNRLYWYRQTLGQGPEFLTYFQNEAQLEKSRLLSDRFSAERPKGSFSTLEIQRTEQGDSAMYLCASSLVSRNTGELFFGEGSRLTVL.